This T cell receptor (beta chain) was sequenced for a study of OX40 agonist ivuxolimab in advanced cancers. Looking at the study overall: It was permissible to have had prior anti-PD-1, anti-PD-L1 or anti-CTLA-4 therapy, and approximately 38% had some.

Sequencing was performed with immunoSEQ multiplex PCR; in TCRdb, only in-frame clones are kept and a portion is missing. The sample includes approximately 74,000 clones, 85% to 90% seen only once; the top ten take roughly a tenth. CDR1 and CDR2 (germline): SGHTA, FQGTGA. The CDR3 is made up of 16 amino acids. J gave up 7 bases and V 5 bases, and 14 bases lay outside the gene matches. The sample was CD4+ or CD8+ T cells sorted from blood, taken in a trial of the OX40 agonist ivuxolimab. This rearrangement joins TRBV7-3 to TRBJ2-1; 7 bases match TRBD2. The receptor was isolated from an adult with an advanced solid tumor such as melanoma, head and neck, liver or kidney cancer. The CDR3 here is CASSQTLGEGSNEQFF. CDR3 sequence (DNA): TGTGCCAGCAGCCAAACCCTGGGGGAGGGCTCGAATGAGCAGTTCTTC.